The 28 T cell receptor beta chains given below trace back to one sample, sequenced in a study of a mutant IDH1 vaccine in newly diagnosed glioma. Time point described: week 47, end of study. What each vaccine dose contained was 300 ug of mutant IDH1 20-mer peptide, accompanied by topical imiquimod. Their antigens remain unidentified. The protocol was immunoSEQ multiplex PCR, while the TCRdb copy is restricted to in-frame clones and leaves out a portion. The top ten hold roughly 5.4% of the sample, which has over 45,000 clones, 75% seen once. The sample in question was PBMCs, obtained from a glioma patient whose treatment included an IDH1 peptide vaccine. The receptors shown here come from a man aged 45-65 years with glioma.

This clone has more than one count but fewer than ten. The rearrangement joins TRBV27 to TRBJ2-2; weak D call: TRBD1 (5 bases). CDR1 is MNHEY and CDR2 is SMNVEV in the germline V gene (reference sequence). Deletions cut 9 bases from V and 5 bases from J, with 13 bases between. There are 13 residues in the CDR3. The CDR3: CASQGIATGELFF. The CDR3 DNA reads TGTGCCAGTCAGGGAATTGCAACCGGGGAGCTGTTTTTT.

The J gene is TRBJ1-1, the V gene TRBV29-1; 7 positions agree with TRBD1. The germline CDR1 and CDR2 sequences are SQVTM and ANQGSEA. The CDR3 has 14 amino acids. Losses at the gene ends were 8 bases for V and 5 bases for J; bases not matched to a gene: 14. In nucleotides, the CDR3 is TGCAGCTCCCAGGGGGGCAGGGTAGGTACTGAAGCTTTCTTT. This encodes CSSQGGRVGTEAFF. The full variable domain, its missing parts supplied by reference TRBV29-1 and TRBJ1-1, is SAVISQKPSRDICQRGTSLTIQCQVDSQVTMMFWYRQQPGQSLTLIATANQGSEATYESGFVIDKFPISRPNLTFSTLTVSNMSPEDSSIYLCSSQGGRVGTEAFFGQGTRLTVV.

The chain joins TRBV10-3 to TRBJ1-4, with TRBD1 as a possible D gene (5 bases). Germline CDR1 is ENHRY and CDR2 is SYGVKD. CDR3 length: 15 amino acids. Trimming removed 0 bases from V and 8 bases from J, with 13 bases in between. As DNA, the CDR3 is TGTGCCATCAGTGAGTCTAACCAGGGCGAGGAAAAACTGTTTTTT. Translated, it gives CAISESNQGEEKLFF.

J is TRBJ1-2 and V is TRBV7-9; D might be TRBD1 (6 bases). The CDR3 is 14 amino acids. Trimming pared 5 bases from V and 8 bases from J, leaving 18 bases between. The germline CDR1 and CDR2 sequences are SEHNR and FQNEAQ (reference sequence). The CDR3 here is CASSPGGAFGGYTF. The CDR3 region has the DNA TGTGCCAGCAGCCCCGGGGGGGCCTTCGGGGGCTACACCTTC.

The rearrangement uses TRBV6-5 and TRBJ1-5; weak D call: TRBD1 (5 bases). Trimming removed 5 bases at V and 3 bases at J, with 14 bases between. CDR3 length: 15 residues. Germline values: CDR1 MNHEY, CDR2 SVGAGI. The CDR3: CASSPSGGNNQPQHF. As DNA, the CDR3 is TGTGCCAGCAGTCCCTCGGGGGGGAACAATCAGCCCCAGCATTTT.

The chain employs TRBV5-1 and TRBJ1-1; D gene unclear. The CDR3 extends over 14 amino acids. V was cut by 1 base and J by 1 base, with 8 bases left in between. Germline CDR1 reads SGHRS; CDR2 reads YFSETQ. In nucleotides, the CDR3 is TGCGCCAGCAGCTTGCGCCAAACGAACACTGAAGCTTTCTTT. It is translated as CASSLRQTNTEAFF.

This chain uses TRBV7-9 with TRBJ1-5; TRBD1 aligns across 7 bases. The CDR3 has 13 residues. V dropped 5 bases and J dropped 8; count of bases not matched to a gene: 6. In germline, CDR1 is SEHNR, CDR2 FQNEAQ (reference sequence). CDR3 coding DNA: TGTGCCAGCAGCCGACAGGGTGTTGAGCCCCAGCATTTT. It yields the protein CASSRQGVEPQHF.

A single count supports this clone. The chain carries TRBV6-1 and TRBJ1-1, with 7 bases lining up with TRBD1. This CDR3 comprises 13 residues. Germline V gene lookup returns CDR1 MNHNS and CDR2 SASEGT. V lost 6 bases and J lost 3; bases outside the gene matches: 4. CDR3 in DNA: TGTGCCAGCAGCCCGGGACAGCACACTGAAGCTTTCTTT. Translated: CASSPGQHTEAFF.

This clone was seen a single time. The J gene is TRBJ2-2, the V gene TRBV30; no definite D call. From germline, CDR1 is GTSNPN and CDR2 SVGIG (reference sequence). The CDR3 has 12 residues. The V and J ends lost 3 bases and 5 bases respectively, with 7 bases between them. The CDR3 sequence is CAWSKGTGELFF. CDR3 bases: TGTGCCTGGAGCAAGGGAACCGGGGAGCTGTTTTTT.

Only one count was recorded for this clone. The chain uses TRBV5-1 and TRBJ2-7; either TRBD1 or TRBD2 may fit D (6 bases each). Trimming took off 0 bases at V and 2 bases at J, with 12 bases between the two ends. Per the germline V gene, CDR1 is SGHRS and CDR2 is YFSETQ. This CDR3 is 15 amino acids long. Here the CDR3 reads CASSLGGANPYEQYF. Here the CDR3 DNA reads TGCGCCAGCAGCTTGGGGGGGGCCAACCCCTACGAGCAGTACTTC.

This clone was picked up a small number of times. V usage is TRBV7-9 and J usage is TRBJ1-1; D possibly corresponds to TRBD1 (5 bases). The CDR3 has 15 residues. Germline CDR1 reads SEHNR; CDR2 reads FQNEAQ (reference sequence). V gave up 5 bases and J gave up 2 bases, with 15 bases separating them. CDR3 sequence: CASSPYGGSNTEAFF. In DNA, the CDR3 is TGTGCCAGCAGCCCTTATGGGGGGTCAAACACTGAAGCTTTCTTT.

The CDR3, as DNA: TGTGCCAGCAGTTCTCCGAAGGGGGCCACTGAAGCTTTCTTT. Translating it yields CASSSPKGATEAFF. The V call is TRBV6-6, the J call TRBJ1-1, with 7 positions matching TRBD1. The germline gives CDR1 MNHNY, CDR2 SVGAGI (reference sequence). CDR3 length equals 14 residues. J lost 4 bases, V lost 4 bases, and 6 bases had no gene match.

The rearrangement uses TRBV29-1 and TRBJ2-3; perhaps TRBD1 as D (6 bases). The CDR3 extends over 14 amino acids. Trimming removed 8 bases at V and 8 bases at J, with 23 bases between. Looked up from germline, CDR1 is SQVTM and CDR2 is ANQGSEA. The CDR3 region is CSFLRRAGAGTQYF. The CDR3 nucleotides read TGCAGCTTCCTCCGGCGGGCAGGGGCAGGTACGCAGTATTTT.

This chain connects TRBV2 to TRBJ1-5; D is unclear. Per germline, CDR1 SNHLY and CDR2 FYNNEI. Trimming removed 6 bases at V and 0 bases at J, with 12 bases between. This CDR3 is 15 amino acids long. CDR3 loop: CASRDGRNSNQPQHF. CDR3 DNA: TGTGCCAGCAGGGACGGGAGGAATAGCAATCAGCCCCAGCATTTT.

V gene TRBV5-4 combines with J gene TRBJ1-5; D is unresolved. The CDR3 is 13 amino acids. V gave up 5 bases and J gave up 5 bases, with 11 bases separating them. CDR1 and CDR2 from the germline V gene are SGHNT and YYREEE (reference sequence). The CDR3 nucleotides are TGTGCCAGCAGTCTGGAGAGGGATCAGCCCCAGCATTTT. Its protein is CASSLERDQPQHF.

The chain joins TRBV2 to TRBJ2-3; D is perhaps TRBD1 or TRBD2 (6 bases each). CDR1 is SNHLY and CDR2 is FYNNEI in the germline V gene. With 1 base removed from V and 3 bases from J, the gap between germline ends came to 8 bases. The CDR3 extends over 14 amino acids. The CDR3, as DNA: TGTGCCAGCAGTGAAGGGGGGGCGACAGATACGCAGTATTTT. Residues: CASSEGGATDTQYF.

The genes are TRBV19 and TRBJ1-2; 7 bases map to TRBD1. The trim removed 0 bases at V and 4 bases at J, leaving 8 bases unmatched. Germline loops: CDR1 LNHDA, CDR2 SQIVND (reference sequence). The CDR3 has 16 residues. The CDR3 DNA sequence: TGTGCCAGTAGTATAGATGGTAACAGGGGATCCTATGGCTACACCTTC. This encodes CASSIDGNRGSYGYTF.

The DNA of the CDR3 is TGCGCCAGCAGCTTGGATGGGCAGGGGGTTAACGACGAGCAGTACTTC. It specifies CASSLDGQGVNDEQYF. This chain uses TRBV5-1 with TRBJ2-7; the match to TRBD1 covers 7 bases. V shed 0 bases and J 5 bases; nucleotides not matched to a gene: 11. Germline V gives CDR1 SGHRS, CDR2 YFSETQ. This CDR3 has 16 residues.

The V and J genes are TRBV2 and TRBJ1-5, with D possibly being TRBD1 (5 bases). The ends were cut back, 4 bases at V and 0 bases at J, with 7 bases in the middle. Germline loops: CDR1 SNHLY, CDR2 FYNNEI. The CDR3 runs to 14 residues. CDR3 residues: CASSGQISNQPQHF. The CDR3 coding sequence is TGTGCCAGCAGTGGACAGATTAGCAATCAGCCCCAGCATTTT.

The rearrangement links TRBV19 to TRBJ1-2; a possible D gene is TRBD1 (6 bases). This CDR3 is 14 amino acids long. V lost 4 bases, J lost 0 bases, and 9 bases lay in between. CDR1 is LNHDA and CDR2 is SQIVND in the germline V gene (reference sequence). The DNA of the CDR3 is TGTGCCAGTAGTAGGACAGCGCCTAACTATGGCTACACCTTC. It translates to CASSRTAPNYGYTF.

The chain is built from TRBV5-1 and TRBJ2-2, with TRBD2 matching 11 bases. In germline, CDR1 is SGHRS, CDR2 YFSETQ. The trim removed 1 base at V and 6 bases at J, leaving 2 bases unmatched. The CDR3 has 15 amino acids. The CDR3 coding sequence is TGCGCCAGCAGCTTGACTAGCGGGGGTTCCGGGGAGCTGTTTTTT. This gives the protein CASSLTSGGSGELFF.

The chain couples TRBV30 to TRBJ1-1, with 8 bases that match TRBD1. The V segment lost 5 bases and the J segment 10 bases; nucleotides outside the gene matches: 15. This CDR3 is built from 14 residues. The germline gives CDR1 GTSNPN, CDR2 SVGIG (reference sequence). The DNA of the CDR3 is TGTGCCTGGTCTTCGGAGACAGGGGCGAGGGGAGCTTTCTTT. Protein sequence: CAWSSETGARGAFF. Full variable domain (remainder filled in from reference TRBV30 and TRBJ1-1): SQTIHQWPATLVQPVGSPLSLECTVEGTSNPNLYWYRQAAGRGLQLLFYSVGIGQISSEVPQNLSASRPQDRQFILSSKKLLLSDSGFYLCAWSSETGARGAFFGQGTRLTVV.

This clone was observed a single time. This chain uses TRBV10-3 with TRBJ2-2; 9 nucleotides line up with TRBD1. This CDR3 is built from 16 residues. CDR1 and CDR2 (germline): ENHRY, SYGVKD. The V segment lost 2 bases and the J segment 0 bases; nucleotides outside the gene matches: 1. Written as DNA, the CDR3 is TGTGCCATCAGTGAGGGGGACAGGGCGAACACCGGGGAGCTGTTTTTT. Translation: CAISEGDRANTGELFF.

This rearrangement joins TRBV2 to TRBJ2-5; D is unclear. This CDR3 region has 14 residues. Germline CDR1 SNHLY, CDR2 FYNNEI. V was cut by 7 bases and J by 6 bases, with 18 bases left in between. The CDR3 DNA reads as TGTGCCAGCACCCTGGGGTCTAGTACCAAGACCCAGTACTTC. Its translation: CASTLGSSTKTQYF.

This clone was observed a single time. V gene TRBV29-1 combines with J gene TRBJ2-3; D gene ambiguous. The CDR3 is 13 residues long. CDR1 and CDR2 (germline): SQVTM, ANQGSEA. Trimming took 6 bases from V and 1 from J, leaving 11 bases between them. CDR3 coding DNA: TGCAGCGTAGCTCGCGTTCGCACAGATACGCAGTATTTT. Residues: CSVARVRTDTQYF.

This rearrangement joins TRBV6-4 to TRBJ1-5; 7 bases are a match to TRBD1. J was trimmed by 0 bases and V by 9 bases; bases with no gene match: 8. The CDR3 sequence is 15 residues long. The germline V gene has CDR1 MRHNA and CDR2 SNTAGT. The DNA of the CDR3 is TGTGCCAGGATACAGGGGCACTGTAGCAATCAGCCCCAGCATTTT. Translated, it gives CARIQGHCSNQPQHF.

This clone has just a few counts. V usage is TRBV29-1 and J usage is TRBJ1-5; D ambiguous. V gave up 5 bases and J gave up 4 bases, with 15 bases separating them. CDR1 SQVTM and CDR2 ANQGSEA come from the germline V gene. This CDR3 has 14 amino acids. In DNA form, the CDR3 reads TGCAGCGTTTGCCCGGACGGACCGAATCAGCCCCAGCATTTT. Protein: CSVCPDGPNQPQHF.

As DNA, the CDR3 is TGTGCCAGCAGGGGGACAGGAAATAATTCACCCCTCCACTTT. Translating it yields CASRGTGNNSPLHF. V usage is TRBV25-1 and J usage is TRBJ1-6; TRBD1 matches at 8 bases. Looked up from germline, CDR1 is MGHDK and CDR2 is SYGVNS. J lost 5 bases, V lost 6 bases, and 3 bases had no gene match. The CDR3 is made up of 14 amino acids.